The clone carrying this TCR beta chain was counted ten times or more. Using RNA transcripts as the source, TCR beta CDR3 regions were amplified. The primer set for the first-round RT-PCR of the TCR CDR3 was HTBI. TCRdb independently ran MiXCR on the multiplex PCR reads; one entry per CDR3 protein. The table has 550,000 to 650,000 distinct CDR3 sequences, approximately 14% seen once. Stable Graves' hyperthyroidism meant no ophthalmopathy progression within 18 months. Hyperthyroidism patients were newly diagnosed, had disease duration under 2 months, and were aged 18 to 65 years. Uncontrolled infection, other autoimmune disease, pregnancy or lactation excluded patients. This sample was included in a study of T cells in Graves' hyperthyroidism and ophthalmopathy. Input material: blood. The clonotype comes from a woman between 40 and 55 years old with Graves' hyperthyroidism.

For the CDR3, the DNA is TGCAGTGCTAGAGATACTAGCGGGAGAGGACTTTACACCGGGGAGCTGTTTTTT. This encodes CSARDTSGRGLYTGELFF. The gene calls are TRBV20-1 and TRBJ2-2; TRBD2 matches at 11 bases. The length of the CDR3 is 18 residues. J gave up 3 bases and V 0 bases, and 9 bases lay outside the gene matches. Germline CDR1 DFQATT, CDR2 SNEGSKA (reference sequence).